A single sample gave rise to the 27 T cell receptor beta chains below, sequenced in a study of blood T cell repertoires in COVID-19. The method was immunoSEQ multiplex PCR; TCRdb's version includes in-frame clones alone and lacks a portion of them. This table has approximately 62,000 clones, just under 90% appearing once. Sequenced input: peripheral blood. The receptors shown here come from a human donor with active COVID-19. The donor label of this sample is uncertain.

The genes are TRBV27 and TRBJ1-2; 9 bases match TRBD1. Germline lookup yields CDR1 MNHEY and CDR2 SMNVEV (reference sequence). J lost 0 bases, V lost 5 bases, and 4 bases had no gene match. This CDR3 spans 15 amino acids. This chain's CDR3 is CASSGTGMANYGYTF. For the CDR3, the DNA is TGTGCCAGCAGTGGGACAGGGATGGCTAACTATGGCTACACCTTC.

The rearrangement links TRBV9 to TRBJ1-2; TRBD1 aligns across 8 bases. This CDR3 contains 13 residues. Unmatched junction bases numbered 7, after V lost 4 bases and J lost 8 bases. Germline assignment: CDR1 SGDLS and CDR2 YYNGEE. The CDR3 bases are TGTGCCAGCAGCCATGGGACAGGCGGAGGCTACACCTTC. Protein sequence: CASSHGTGGGYTF.

The V call is TRBV30, the J call TRBJ2-1; 7 nucleotides line up with TRBD2. This CDR3 has 15 amino acids. Trimming took 3 bases from V and 0 from J; bases not matched to a gene: 5. Germline CDR1 is GTSNPN and CDR2 is SVGIG (reference sequence). CDR3 coding DNA: TGTGCCTGGAGAATCGGCGGGAGCTCCTACAATGAGCAGTTCTTC. Translation: CAWRIGGSSYNEQFF.

This rearrangement joins TRBV4-1 to TRBJ1-1; 10 bases are shared with TRBD1. With V trimmed by 0 bases and J by 4 bases, 14 bases remained unmatched. The CDR3 has 19 residues. In germline, CDR1 is MGHRA, CDR2 YSYEKL. The CDR3 DNA reads TGCGCCAGCAGCCAAGATAGGGGACAGGGGTCCGTTAGAAGCACTGAAGCTTTCTTT. This codes for CASSQDRGQGSVRSTEAFF.

The V call is TRBV19, the J call TRBJ2-2, with no clear D. The CDR3 totals 16 residues. With 0 bases removed from V and 5 bases from J, the gap between germline ends came to 13 bases. Germline V CDR1 and CDR2: LNHDA, SQIVND (reference sequence). CDR3 sequence reads: CASSIDWWSITGELFF. The CDR3 DNA is TGTGCCAGTAGTATAGATTGGTGGAGTATAACCGGGGAGCTGTTTTTT.

The gene calls are TRBV19 and TRBJ2-2; 12 bases are a match to TRBD2. Trimming took 5 bases from V and 6 from J; bases not matched to a gene: 13. CDR1 and CDR2 (germline): LNHDA, SQIVND (reference sequence). The CDR3 spans 18 residues. CDR3 sequence (DNA): TGTGCCAGTAGTCGAGAGGGGAGACTAGCGGGAGTCTCCGGGGAGCTGTTTTTT. Translation: CASSREGRLAGVSGELFF.

The chain joins TRBV19 to TRBJ1-4; TRBD1 might be the D (5 bases). V was clipped by 1 base and J by 2 bases, with 11 bases between them. CDR1 and CDR2 (germline): LNHDA, SQIVND (reference sequence). The CDR3 runs to 16 residues. The CDR3 DNA is TGTGCCAGTAGTATAGTCCCCGGGACTACTAATGAAAAACTGTTTTTT. Amino acid sequence: CASSIVPGTTNEKLFF.

The V and J genes are TRBV6-2 or TRBV6-3 and TRBJ2-5; D unclear. Trimming shortened V by 4 bases and J by 4 bases, and 10 bases separated the two germline ends. Germline lookup yields CDR1 MNHEY and CDR2 SVGEGT. The CDR3 extends over 13 amino acids. CDR3 sequence: CASSWSSRETQYF. The CDR3 nucleotides read TGTGCCAGCAGTTGGAGTAGCCGAGAGACCCAGTACTTC.

This rearrangement joins TRBV7-2 to TRBJ2-3; 7 bases align to TRBD2. CDR1 and CDR2 (germline): SGHTA, FQGNSA. Unmatched junction bases numbered 4, after V lost 4 bases and J lost 6 bases. CDR3 length: 13 amino acids. The CDR3 here is CASSSYGRDTQYF. CDR3 nucleotides: TGTGCCAGCAGCTCCTACGGGAGGGATACGCAGTATTTT.

The rearrangement links TRBV6-2 or TRBV6-3 to TRBJ1-6; 7 bases fit TRBD1. Looked up from germline, CDR1 is MNHEY and CDR2 is SVGEGT. J lost 6 bases, V lost 6 bases, and 5 bases had no gene match. This CDR3 contains 14 residues. In DNA form, the CDR3 reads TGTGCCAGCAGCCGGGGACAGAGTAATTCACCCCTCCACTTT. This sequence encodes CASSRGQSNSPLHF.

The chain is built from TRBV9 and TRBJ2-7; D is unresolved. Germline loops: CDR1 SGDLS, CDR2 YYNGEE. CDR3 length: 14 amino acids. Trimming took off 4 bases at V and 4 bases at J, with 15 bases between the two ends. This CDR3 reads CASSPESGSYEQYF. CDR3 bases: TGTGCCAGCAGCCCAGAATCTGGTTCATACGAGCAGTACTTC.

The rearrangement joins TRBV7-2 to TRBJ1-2, with D maybe TRBD1 (6 bases). This CDR3 has 14 residues. CDR1 is SGHTA, CDR2 FQGNSA, per germline. V lost 6 bases and J 2 bases, leaving 13 bases between the germline ends. Here the CDR3 reads CASRQPGANYGYTF. The CDR3 region has the DNA TGTGCCAGCAGGCAGCCAGGGGCAAACTATGGCTACACCTTC.

The chain carries TRBV7-6 and TRBJ2-3; D possibly corresponds to TRBD1 (7 bases). The CDR3 extends over 13 amino acids. V lost 6 bases, J lost 5 bases, and 12 bases lay in between. Per the germline V gene, CDR1 is SGHVS and CDR2 is FNYEAQ. CDR3: CASSYRGGDTQYF. The CDR3 DNA reads TGTGCCAGCAGTTACAGGGGAGGAGATACGCAGTATTTT.

The V and J genes are TRBV7-9 and TRBJ1-3; possible D gene TRBD1, 5 bases. This CDR3 has 16 amino acids. From germline, CDR1 is SEHNR and CDR2 FQNEAQ (reference sequence). Trimming removed 0 bases at V and 4 bases at J, with 13 bases between. CDR3 coding DNA: TGTGCCAGCAGCTTAGCGGAGGGACTGGCAGGAAACACCATATATTTT. As protein: CASSLAEGLAGNTIYF.

This clone was counted between two and nine times. The V gene is TRBV27, the J gene TRBJ2-3; possibly TRBD1 for D (6 bases). V lost 0 bases and J lost 3, with 7 bases in between. This CDR3 is built from 14 residues. Per germline, CDR1 MNHEY and CDR2 SMNVEV (reference sequence). For the CDR3, the DNA is TGTGCCAGCAGTTTATCGGACAGTACAGATACGCAGTATTTT. It codes for CASSLSDSTDTQYF.

The chain recombines TRBV30 with TRBJ2-3, with 13 bases that match TRBD2. There are 16 residues in the CDR3. Germline CDR1 GTSNPN, CDR2 SVGIG (reference sequence). Germline trimming cut 2 bases from V and 2 bases from J; bases unmatched to any gene: 4. The CDR3 is CAWSKLAGGNTDTQYF. Written as DNA, the CDR3 is TGTGCCTGGAGTAAACTAGCGGGGGGGAACACAGATACGCAGTATTTT.

This chain uses TRBV5-1 with TRBJ1-2, with 11 bases that match TRBD1. In germline, CDR1 is SGHRS, CDR2 YFSETQ. The CDR3 sequence is 17 residues long. After removal of 0 bases from V and 0 bases from J, the junction contained 4 bases not matched to a gene. CDR3 nucleotide sequence: TGCGCCAGCAGCTTGGCCGGGACAGGGGGAACTAACTATGGCTACACCTTC. Translation gives CASSLAGTGGTNYGYTF.

CDR3 region: CASSWAGTDHNEQFF. Here the CDR3 DNA reads TGTGCCAGCAGCTGGGCCGGGACAGACCACAATGAGCAGTTCTTC. This chain connects TRBV7-9 to TRBJ2-1; TRBD1 matches at 7 bases. Germline CDR1 SEHNR, CDR2 FQNEAQ (reference sequence). This CDR3 contains 15 residues. V lost 4 bases, J lost 5 bases, and 8 bases stayed unmatched. Using reference TRBV7-9 and TRBJ2-1 for the parts outside the CDR3, the full variable domain is DTGVSQNPRHKITKRGQNVTFRCDPISEHNRLYWYRQTLGQGPEFLTYFQNEAQLEKSRLLSDRFSAERPKGSFSTLEIQRTEQGDSAMYLCASSWAGTDHNEQFFGPGTRLTVL.

This chain connects TRBV6-5 to TRBJ2-3; 7 bases map to TRBD2. The CDR3 totals 15 residues. The germline V gene has CDR1 MNHEY and CDR2 SVGAGI. V lost 2 bases, J lost 2 bases, and 4 bases stayed unmatched. CDR3 amino acids: CASSYRDYPTDTQYF. In DNA form, the CDR3 reads TGTGCCAGCAGTTACCGGGACTACCCCACAGATACGCAGTATTTT.

The chain has TRBV18 and TRBJ1-5; TRBD1 might be the D (5 bases). The CDR3 consists of 15 residues. CDR1 KGHSH and CDR2 LQKENI come from the germline V gene. V lost 2 bases, J lost 1 base, and 9 bases lay in between. The CDR3 here is CASSPRGSSNQPQHF. The CDR3 DNA follows: TGTGCCAGCTCACCAAGGGGATCGAGCAATCAGCCCCAGCATTTT.

This clone came up once. The chain combines TRBV5-1 with TRBJ2-7; TRBD2 aligns across 10 bases. The CDR3 extends over 18 amino acids. V was clipped by 0 bases and J by 1 base; unmatched bases: 10. CDR1 is SGHRS, CDR2 YFSETQ, per germline. The CDR3 protein is CASSLAPVAGGASYEQYF. In nucleotides, the CDR3 is TGCGCCAGCAGCTTGGCCCCCGTAGCGGGAGGTGCATCCTACGAGCAGTACTTC.

The gene calls are TRBV19 and TRBJ2-1; the match to TRBD1 covers 8 bases. Trimming removed 3 bases from V and 8 bases from J; junction bases left unmatched: 12. In germline, CDR1 is LNHDA, CDR2 SQIVND (reference sequence). The CDR3 has 16 amino acids. The CDR3 is CASSIPGQGYGDEQFF. The CDR3 coding sequence is TGTGCCAGTAGTATCCCCGGACAGGGATATGGGGATGAGCAGTTCTTC.

V usage is TRBV19 and J usage is TRBJ1-4; the D is unclear. The CDR3 length is 15 residues. Deletions cut 1 base from V and 5 bases from J, with 11 bases between. The germline CDR1 and CDR2 sequences are LNHDA and SQIVND (reference sequence). Written as DNA, the CDR3 is TGTGCCAGTAGTATAGCCCGCGGAGGGAATGAAAAACTGTTTTTT. Encoded protein: CASSIARGGNEKLFF.

A single count supports this clone. The chain has TRBV9 and TRBJ2-7, with 9 bases fitting TRBD1. The germline gives CDR1 SGDLS, CDR2 YYNGEE. The CDR3 is 13 amino acids. V dropped 7 bases and J dropped 3; count of bases not matched to a gene: 5. CDR3 sequence: CASGGTGNYEQYF. The CDR3 nucleotides read TGTGCCAGCGGGGGGACAGGGAACTACGAGCAGTACTTC.

The chain recombines TRBV10-3 with TRBJ2-5, with 9 bases identical to TRBD1. The J segment lost 1 base and the V segment lost 4 bases, leaving 4 bases of the junction unmatched. The CDR3 extends over 15 amino acids. CDR1 ENHRY and CDR2 SYGVKD come from the germline V gene. The CDR3 DNA follows: TGTGCCATCAGTGGAACAGGGGGCCCCCAAGAGACCCAGTACTTC. Residues: CAISGTGGPQETQYF.

The chain carries TRBV7-2 and TRBJ2-3; 8 positions agree with TRBD1. Germline trimming cut 5 bases from V and 5 bases from J; bases unmatched to any gene: 12. The CDR3 spans 16 residues. CDR1 and CDR2 (germline): SGHTA, FQGNSA. DNA of the CDR3: TGTGCCAGCAGCCCATGGAGCCAGGGGGCAGGAGATACGCAGTATTTT. As protein: CASSPWSQGAGDTQYF.

The chain carries TRBV18 and TRBJ2-3, with 9 bases that match TRBD1. J was trimmed by 4 bases and V by 3 bases; bases with no gene match: 5. Germline values: CDR1 KGHSH, CDR2 LQKENI. This CDR3 comprises 15 residues. The CDR3 DNA is TGTGCCAGCTCACCGCGGACAGGGGAATCAGATACGCAGTATTTT. The encoded protein is CASSPRTGESDTQYF.